This T cell receptor beta chain was sequenced during a study of regulatory T cells in long-lasting Graves disease. This clonotype was recorded at least ten times. CDR1 MNHEY and CDR2 SVGAGI come from the germline V gene. This CDR3 contains 16 residues. The ends lost 0 bases at V and 4 bases at J; junction bases unmatched: 8. In building TCR beta libraries, iRepertoire HTBI primers were used together with Arm-PCR of CDR3 regions. TCRdb called the multiplex PCR reads again in MiXCR, with one record for every CDR3 protein. The table has 400,000 to 450,000 distinct CDR3 sequences, about a sixth seen once. The time point: newly diagnosed GD, antithyroid drugs for less than 3 months. Making the TCR library involved RNA that had been extracted from PBMCs. These data were also filed under a second study, of T cells in Graves' hyperthyroidism and ophthalmopathy.

Sequenced here: peripheral blood mononuclear cells (PBMCs), sampled at new diagnosis, from a patient treated with antithyroid drugs. This rearrangement joins TRBV6-5 to TRBJ2-7, with 8 nucleotides matching TRBD2. The source is a woman younger than 45 with Graves disease. CDR3: CASSYSYGRAGYEQYF. CDR3 DNA: TGTGCCAGCAGTTACTCTTACGGGAGGGCCGGGTACGAGCAGTACTTC.